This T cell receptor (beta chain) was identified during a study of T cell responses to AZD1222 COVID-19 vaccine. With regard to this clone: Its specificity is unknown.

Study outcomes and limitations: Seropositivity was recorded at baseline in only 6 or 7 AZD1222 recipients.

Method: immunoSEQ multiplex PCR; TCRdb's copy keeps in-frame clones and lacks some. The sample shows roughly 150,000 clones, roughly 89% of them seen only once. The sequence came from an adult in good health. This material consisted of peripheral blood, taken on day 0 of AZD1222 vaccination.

In DNA, the CDR3 is TGCAGCGTTGAAGGTGTGCAGGGGGATGTTAAAAAGTATTTT. This sequence encodes CSVEGVQGDVKKYF. The chain recombines TRBV29-1 with TRBJ2-3, with 7 bases lining up with TRBD1. Germline values: CDR1 SQVTM, CDR2 ANQGSEA. V gave up 1 base and J gave up 13 bases; unmatched junction bases: 14. CDR3 length equals 14 residues.